These 14 T cell receptor beta chains came from one sample sequenced in a study of PD-L1 blockade in urothelial cancer. The protocol was immunoSEQ multiplex PCR, while the TCRdb copy is restricted to in-frame clones and leaves out a portion. The table includes roughly 74,000 clones, around 90% detected once. The sample was PBMCs, taken around atezolizumab (anti-PD-L1) treatment. The receptor source for this set is a woman in her 70s with urothelial cancer.

The CDR3: CASSPGNHYEQYF. The DNA for the CDR3 is TGCGCCAGCAGCCCCGGGAATCACTACGAGCAGTACTTC. The chain recombines TRBV5-1 with TRBJ2-7; a possible D gene is TRBD2 (5 bases). V shed 4 bases and J shed 3 bases, with 11 bases lying between them. CDR1 and CDR2 (germline): SGHRS, YFSETQ. The CDR3 runs to 13 residues.

V usage is TRBV7-2 and J usage is TRBJ2-3; D possibly corresponds to TRBD2 (6 bases). Per the germline V gene, CDR1 is SGHTA and CDR2 is FQGNSA. The CDR3 is 13 residues long. Trimming cost V 4 bases and J 6 bases, with 11 bases left between them. The CDR3, as DNA: TGTGCCAGCAGCTCGGAGGACTACGATACGCAGTATTTT. Translation: CASSSEDYDTQYF.

V gene TRBV29-1 combines with J gene TRBJ1-1, with D possibly matching TRBD1 (5 bases). Trimming stripped 0 bases from V and 10 bases from J, with 12 bases between. The germline gives CDR1 SQVTM, CDR2 ANQGSEA. The CDR3 covers 12 residues. The CDR3, as DNA: TGCAGCGTTGAAGATGGGGGGGGTCCAGCTTTCTTT. Encoded protein: CSVEDGGGPAFF.

The CDR3 nucleotides read TGTGCCAGCAGCCAATACGGGGGATCGACTGAAGCTTTCTTT. As protein: CASSQYGGSTEAFF. This chain joins TRBV16 and TRBJ1-1, with a possible D match to TRBD1 (5 bases). Per germline, CDR1 KGHSY and CDR2 FQNENV. CDR3 length: 14 residues. The V end lost 1 base, the J end lost 5 bases, and 11 bases lay between the germline ends.

The CDR3 spells CASSHYPGQGTSGRYEQYF. CDR3 nucleotides: TGTGCCAGCAGCCATTATCCGGGACAAGGGACTAGCGGGAGGTACGAGCAGTACTTC. V usage is TRBV14 and J usage is TRBJ2-7; TRBD2 aligns across 15 bases. The CDR3 is 19 amino acids. The germline V gene encodes CDR1 SGHDN and CDR2 FVKESK. V dropped 3 bases and J dropped 4; count of bases not matched to a gene: 13.

The CDR3 loop reads CASSLTAGAAGNTIYF. For the CDR3, the DNA is TGTGCCAGCAGCTTAACTGCAGGGGCCGCCGGAAACACCATATATTTT. The chain carries TRBV7-9 and TRBJ1-3, with TRBD1 as a possible D gene (6 bases). V dropped 2 bases and J dropped 4 bases, with 15 bases sitting between them. Germline values: CDR1 SEHNR, CDR2 FQNEAQ (reference sequence). This CDR3 contains 16 residues.

The rearrangement joins TRBV5-1 to TRBJ1-3; TRBD1 matches 8 bases. The CDR3 is 16 residues long. V shed 3 bases and J 2 bases; nucleotides not matched to a gene: 7. Germline CDR1 SGHRS, CDR2 YFSETQ. The CDR3 DNA sequence: TGCGCCAGCAGCTCGGTGATACAGGGGGCTGGAAACACCATATATTTT. Residues: CASSSVIQGAGNTIYF. The whole variable domain, filled in from reference TRBV5-1 and TRBJ1-3, reads KAGVTQTPRYLIKTRGQQVTLSCSPISGHRSVSWYQQTPGQGLQFLFEYFSETQRNKGNFPGRFSGRQFSNSRSEMNVSTLELGDSALYLCASSSVIQGAGNTIYFGEGSWLTVV.

This chain links TRBV19 with TRBJ2-2; the match to TRBD2 covers 11 bases. The V gene's germline CDR1 is LNHDA and CDR2 SQIVND (reference sequence). This CDR3 comprises 15 residues. V lost 9 bases to trimming and J lost 2 bases; unmatched junction nucleotides: 5. CDR3 sequence (DNA): TGTGCCAGCTTACTAGCGGGGGAAAACACCGGGGAGCTGTTTTTT. It encodes CASLLAGENTGELFF.

The gene calls are TRBV28 and TRBJ1-2; 7 positions match TRBD1. The V gene's germline CDR1 is MDHEN and CDR2 SYDVKM. V gave up 1 base and J gave up 3 bases; unmatched junction bases: 8. The CDR3 has 16 amino acids. Here the CDR3 reads CASSLFRTGADYGYTF. Here the CDR3 DNA reads TGTGCCAGCAGTTTATTTCGGACAGGTGCGGACTATGGCTACACCTTC.

The table lists this clone with a count of one. The J gene is TRBJ2-1, the V gene TRBV11-3; 9 nucleotides match TRBD2. This CDR3 has 15 amino acids. After removal of 1 base from V and 7 bases from J, the junction contained 5 bases not matched to a gene. The V gene's germline CDR1 is SGHNT and CDR2 YENEEA. CDR3 loop: CASSLGAGGPNEQFF. Written as DNA, the CDR3 is TGTGCCAGCAGCTTAGGGGCGGGAGGGCCAAATGAGCAGTTCTTC.

The rearrangement joins TRBV6-6 to TRBJ1-3; D is undetermined. The CDR3 covers 13 residues. V was pared by 2 bases and J by 4 bases, with 6 bases between. Germline CDR1 is MNHNY and CDR2 is SVGAGI (reference sequence). The CDR3 nucleotides read TGTGCCAGCAGTTACAGCCGGGGAAACACCATATATTTT. This codes for CASSYSRGNTIYF.

The V gene is TRBV7-9, the J gene TRBJ2-3; 9 bases are a match to TRBD2. The ends lost 8 bases at V and 1 base at J; junction bases unmatched: 4. The V gene's germline CDR1 is SEHNR and CDR2 FQNEAQ (reference sequence). The CDR3 sequence is 14 residues long. The CDR3 is CASAGGPRTDTQYF. CDR3 coding DNA: TGTGCCAGCGCGGGAGGGCCCCGCACAGATACGCAGTATTTT.

This chain uses TRBV30 with TRBJ1-5; D possibly corresponds to TRBD1 (6 bases). Germline V gives CDR1 GTSNPN, CDR2 SVGIG (reference sequence). The CDR3 totals 15 residues. V lost 5 bases to trimming and J lost 2 bases, with 16 bases between them. CDR3 region: CAWDIQGGGNQPQHF. The CDR3, as DNA: TGTGCCTGGGACATACAGGGTGGAGGCAATCAGCCCCAGCATTTT.

The gene calls are TRBV2 and TRBJ2-3; D unclear. Germline lookup yields CDR1 SNHLY and CDR2 FYNNEI. CDR3 length equals 13 residues. Trimming removed 5 bases from V and 14 bases from J, with 20 bases in between. The CDR3 protein is CASSQLTPSVGYF. CDR3 DNA sequence: TGTGCCAGCAGTCAACTTACCCCCTCGGTCGGGTATTTT. Combining the CDR3 with reference TRBV2 and TRBJ2-3 gives the whole variable domain EPEVTQTPSHQVTQMGQEVILRCVPISNHLYFYWYRQILGQKVEFLVSFYNNEISEKSEIFDDQFSVERPDGSNFTLKIRSTKLEDSAMYFCASSQLTPSVGYFGPGTRLTVL.